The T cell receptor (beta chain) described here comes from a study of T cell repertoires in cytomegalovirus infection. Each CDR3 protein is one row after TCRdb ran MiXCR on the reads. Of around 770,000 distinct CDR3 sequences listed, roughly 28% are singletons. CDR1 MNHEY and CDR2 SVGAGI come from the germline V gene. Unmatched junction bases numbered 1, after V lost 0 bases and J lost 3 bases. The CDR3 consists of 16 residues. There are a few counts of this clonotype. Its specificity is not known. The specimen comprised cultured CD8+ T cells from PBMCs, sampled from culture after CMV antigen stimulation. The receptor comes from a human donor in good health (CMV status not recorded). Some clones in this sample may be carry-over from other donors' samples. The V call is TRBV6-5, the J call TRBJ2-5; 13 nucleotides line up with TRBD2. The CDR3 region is CASSYSGLAGKETQYF. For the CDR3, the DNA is TGTGCCAGCAGTTACTCGGGACTAGCGGGGAAAGAGACCCAGTACTTC.